The 8 T cell receptor beta chains below were found in one sample sequenced in a study of sequential checkpoint blockade in melanoma. Produced via immunoSEQ multiplex PCR; TCRdb's table is partial and in-frame only. The profile shows about 29,000 clones, roughly 80% of them singletons. Treatment denoted: randomized to nivolumab then ipilimumab (arm A) or the reverse (arm B). Sequenced material: CD8+ T cells sorted from blood (inferred from file names), taken from a patient given nivolumab and ipilimumab in sequence. These receptors all come from a human donor with melanoma.

This clone occurred once. This sequence joins TRBV9 and TRBJ2-5, with 7 bases matching TRBD1. CDR1 is SGDLS and CDR2 is YYNGEE in the germline V gene. CDR3 size: 14 residues. After removal of 4 bases from V and 5 bases from J, the junction contained 8 bases not matched to a gene. CDR3 loop: CASSTDRELETQYF. CDR3 nucleotides: TGTGCCAGCAGCACCGACAGGGAACTTGAGACCCAGTACTTC.

The V call is TRBV27, the J call TRBJ1-2; D gene ambiguous. Between the trimmed V and J ends, which lost 4 bases and 0 bases, there was a span of 18 bases. Germline V gene data show CDR1 as MNHEY and CDR2 as SMNVEV (reference sequence). The CDR3 totals 17 residues. The CDR3 nucleotides are TGTGCCAGCAGTTACCGCAGATCCGGGGAAACTAACTATGGCTACACCTTC. Translating gives CASSYRRSGETNYGYTF.

This clone has more than one count but fewer than ten. The chain links TRBV19 to TRBJ2-7, with TRBD2 as a possible D gene (5 bases). V was trimmed by 5 bases and J by 3 bases, leaving 11 bases between them. This CDR3 contains 13 residues. The V gene's germline CDR1 is LNHDA and CDR2 SQIVND (reference sequence). CDR3 region: CASSSVASYEQYF. The CDR3 DNA reads as TGTGCCAGTAGTTCAGTAGCGAGCTACGAGCAGTACTTC.

CDR3 sequence reads: CASSTTTGGAMNTEAFF. The DNA of the CDR3 is TGTGCCAGCAGCACAACGACAGGGGGCGCGATGAACACTGAAGCTTTCTTT. The chain joins TRBV7-9 to TRBJ1-1, with TRBD1 matching over 10 bases. Germline V gene lookup returns CDR1 SEHNR and CDR2 FQNEAQ (reference sequence). The CDR3 totals 17 residues. The V and J ends lost 5 bases and 0 bases, in that order; junction bases with no gene match: 9.

This chain links TRBV27 with TRBJ2-7, with D unresolved. V lost 0 bases to trimming and J lost 6 bases, with 9 bases between them. The CDR3 is made up of 13 amino acids. Per germline, CDR1 MNHEY and CDR2 SMNVEV (reference sequence). This chain's CDR3 is CASSLSPLREQYF. The DNA of the CDR3 is TGTGCCAGCAGTTTATCCCCGCTACGCGAGCAGTACTTC.

The rearrangement joins TRBV4-1 to TRBJ2-7; 7 bases map to TRBD1. After removal of 2 bases from V and 2 bases from J, the junction contained 6 bases not matched to a gene. The germline CDR1 and CDR2 sequences are MGHRA and YSYEKL. The CDR3 runs 15 residues. The CDR3 spells CASSQQPGQTYEQYF. The CDR3 DNA reads as TGCGCCAGCAGCCAACAACCGGGACAGACCTACGAGCAGTACTTC.

The V and J genes are TRBV5-1 and TRBJ2-4; TRBD2 is a possible D gene (6 bases). Germline CDR1 and CDR2: SGHRS and YFSETQ. Trimming left V 4 bases short and J 4 bases short, with 18 bases between. The CDR3 length is 16 residues. In DNA form, the CDR3 reads TGCGCCAGCAGCCTGTACTTGGAGGGTGGTAAAAACATTCAGTACTTC. Amino acids: CASSLYLEGGKNIQYF.

The chain is built from TRBV5-4 and TRBJ2-5, with D possibly matching TRBD1 (6 bases). Trimming removed 3 bases from V and 1 base from J, with 16 bases in between. The CDR3 extends over 16 amino acids. Germline V gene data show CDR1 as SGHNT and CDR2 as YYREEE (reference sequence). Written as DNA, the CDR3 is TGTGCCAGCAGCTCGCCACCACAGGGACCCCAAGAGACCCAGTACTTC. It yields the protein CASSSPPQGPQETQYF.